A single sample gave rise to the 26 T cell receptor beta chains below, sequenced in a study of beta chain features in type 1 diabetes. Findings and limits, study-wide: All four CD4+ subsets of Type 1 diabetes patients contained TCRB CDR3s that were moderately but significantly shorter.

As every portion of the isolated RNA was reverse transcribed, the sequencing read expressed TCRB transcripts. TCRdb keeps only in-frame clones here, not all; method: immunoSEQ multiplex PCR. The sample lists some 150,000 clones; around 13% were seen once. No antigen has been assigned to these receptors. Sequenced sample: central memory CD4+ T cells from blood. These receptors were obtained from a young man with type 1 diabetes.

This clone has ten or more counts. The chain couples TRBV6-5 to TRBJ2-6; possible D gene TRBD1, 6 bases. The CDR3 spans 14 residues. In germline, CDR1 is MNHEY, CDR2 SVGAGI. V was shortened by 7 bases and J by 1 base, with 8 bases between the two germline ends. The CDR3 reads CASIDRSGANVLTF. Here the CDR3 DNA reads TGTGCCAGCATCGACAGGTCTGGGGCCAACGTCCTGACTTTC.

This clone was picked up a small number of times. The CDR3 sequence is CASSPRLQGDEQYF. The DNA for the CDR3 is TGCGCCAGCAGCCCGAGGCTCCAGGGGGACGAGCAGTACTTC. The gene calls are TRBV5-1 and TRBJ2-7, with 7 bases matching TRBD1. V shed 4 bases and J 5 bases; nucleotides not matched to a gene: 9. Germline loops: CDR1 SGHRS, CDR2 YFSETQ. This CDR3 is built from 14 residues.

The V gene is TRBV5-4, the J gene TRBJ2-2; perhaps TRBD2 as D (7 bases). This CDR3 comprises 17 residues. V dropped 0 bases and J dropped 6 bases, with 18 bases sitting between them. Germline lookup yields CDR1 SGHNT and CDR2 YYREEE (reference sequence). The CDR3 sequence: CASSLDYRGAEAGELFF. CDR3 nucleotides: TGTGCCAGCAGCTTGGATTATCGGGGGGCAGAGGCCGGGGAGCTGTTTTTT.

J is TRBJ2-7 and V is TRBV7-8; either TRBD1 or TRBD2 may fit D (6 bases each). Germline loops: CDR1 SGHVS, CDR2 FQNEAQ. Trimming shortened V by 1 base and J by 2 bases, and 15 bases separated the two germline ends. This CDR3 contains 16 residues. CDR3 nucleotide sequence: TGTGCCAGCAGCTTAGAAGGGGGACTCATGCCCTACGAGCAGTACTTC. Amino acids: CASSLEGGLMPYEQYF. Filled out from reference TRBV7-8 and TRBJ2-7, the complete variable domain reads GAGVSQSPRYKVAKRGQDVALRCDPISGHVSLFWYQQALGQGPEFLTYFQNEAQLDKSGLPSDRFFAERPEGSVSTLKIQRTQQEDSAVYLCASSLEGGLMPYEQYFGPGTRLTVT.

In this sample, this clone turned up a few times. The V gene is TRBV7-2, the J gene TRBJ2-1; perhaps TRBD2 as D (5 bases). Germline V gene data show CDR1 as SGHTA and CDR2 as FQGNSA. V shed 5 bases and J shed 9 bases, with 17 bases lying between them. This CDR3 has 14 residues. CDR3 loop: CASSPEGYWGEQFF. Here the CDR3 DNA reads TGTGCCAGCAGCCCCGAGGGTTACTGGGGTGAGCAGTTCTTC.

This clone has a handful of counts. This rearrangement joins TRBV7-8 to TRBJ1-5; no firm D call. V was cut by 5 bases and J by 1 base, with 9 bases left in between. Looked up from germline, CDR1 is SGHVS and CDR2 is FQNEAQ. CDR3 length: 14 residues. DNA for the CDR3: TGTGCCAGCAGCCAAGACACGAGCAATCAGCCCCAGCATTTT. This codes for CASSQDTSNQPQHF.

The chain recombines TRBV27 with TRBJ1-5; TRBD1 aligns across 7 bases. Germline-derived CDR1 and CDR2 are MNHEY and SMNVEV (reference sequence). This CDR3 has 13 amino acids. Unmatched junction bases numbered 15, after V lost 6 bases and J lost 16 bases. In nucleotides, the CDR3 is TGTGCCAGCAGACCCAACCCGGGACAGACCTTACATTTT. Its translation is CASRPNPGQTLHF.

At least ten counts were recorded for this clone. J is TRBJ1-4 and V is TRBV28, with D unresolved. V lost 5 bases and J 3 bases, leaving 7 bases between the germline ends. The CDR3 loop spans 13 amino acids. Looked up from germline, CDR1 is MDHEN and CDR2 is SYDVKM. The CDR3 is CASSRAANEKLFF. The CDR3 bases are TGTGCCAGCAGTAGGGCAGCTAATGAAAAACTGTTTTTT.

The gene calls are TRBV30 and TRBJ1-1, with a tentative D call TRBD1 (5 bases). Germline-derived CDR1 and CDR2 are GTSNPN and SVGIG (reference sequence). V shed 4 bases and J shed 0 bases, with 6 bases lying between them. The CDR3 has 12 residues. CDR3 region: CAWKGLNTEAFF. The CDR3 nucleotides are TGTGCCTGGAAGGGGTTGAACACTGAAGCTTTCTTT.

V usage is TRBV28 and J usage is TRBJ2-5; possibly TRBD1 for D (6 bases). The ends were cut back, 8 bases at V and 6 bases at J, with 31 bases in the middle. Germline V gives CDR1 MDHEN, CDR2 SYDVKM. The length of the CDR3 is 18 residues. The CDR3 reads CASGQGIDGMLSHKTQYF. Written as DNA, the CDR3 is TGTGCCAGCGGCCAGGGGATAGATGGGATGTTAAGTCACAAGACCCAGTACTTC.

The rearrangement uses TRBV18 and TRBJ2-1; 7 bases map to TRBD2. J lost 7 bases, V lost 5 bases, and 20 bases had no gene match. This CDR3 has 18 amino acids. Germline V gene sequence: CDR1 KGHSH, CDR2 LQKENI. The CDR3 protein is CASSRTTSGGSVKNEQFF. CDR3 DNA: TGTGCCAGCTCAAGGACTACGTCCGGGGGGTCGGTCAAAAATGAGCAGTTCTTC.

This clone was counted only a few times. The chain has TRBV6-1 and TRBJ2-2; D is uncertain. The CDR3 has 13 residues. With 7 bases removed from V and 0 bases from J, the gap between germline ends came to 6 bases. Germline V gene lookup returns CDR1 MNHNS and CDR2 SASEGT. The CDR3 loop reads CASNPPNTGELFF. The CDR3 DNA reads as TGTGCCAGCAATCCCCCGAACACCGGGGAGCTGTTTTTT.

This clone was observed many times. This chain links TRBV2 with TRBJ2-3, with unresolved D. V was cut by 5 bases and J by 6 bases, with 9 bases left in between. This CDR3 region has 12 residues. CDR1 and CDR2 (germline): SNHLY, FYNNEI. The CDR3 region has the DNA TGTGCCAGCAGTCAAATGGGCGATACGCAGTATTTT. It is translated as CASSQMGDTQYF.

This clone has a handful of counts. V is TRBV18 and J is TRBJ1-6, with 11 bases that match TRBD1. Germline trimming cut 2 bases from V and 6 bases from J; bases unmatched to any gene: 0. Per the germline V gene, CDR1 is KGHSH and CDR2 is LQKENI. There are 15 residues in the CDR3. The CDR3 DNA is TGTGCCAGCTCACCAGGGACAGGGGGTAATTCACCCCTCCACTTT. This sequence encodes CASSPGTGGNSPLHF.

This clone was seen more than once but under ten times. The V gene is TRBV5-4, the J gene TRBJ2-1; 10 nucleotides align to TRBD1. From germline, CDR1 is SGHNT and CDR2 YYREEE (reference sequence). V shed 4 bases and J 3 bases; nucleotides not matched to a gene: 4. The CDR3 runs 15 residues. The CDR3 DNA follows: TGTGCCAGCAGCCCGGGACAGGGGAACTACAATGAGCAGTTCTTC. Residues: CASSPGQGNYNEQFF.

As for this clone: One junction end does not reproduce the germline sequence, and a read error may be involved. Other nucleotide sequences in the sample specify the same CDR3. The J gene is TRBJ2-1, the V gene TRBV15, with TRBD2 matching over 9 bases. This CDR3 has 15 amino acids. Germline assignment: CDR1 LNHNV and CDR2 YYDKDF (reference sequence). The CDR3 DNA follows: TGCGCCACCAGCAGACAGGCGGGGGGGTACAATGAGCAGTTCTTC. Amino acid sequence: CATSRQAGGYNEQFF.

The rearrangement uses TRBV5-1 and TRBJ1-5; the match to TRBD1 covers 9 bases. The V and J ends lost 0 bases and 8 bases, in that order; junction bases with no gene match: 6. The length of the CDR3 is 15 residues. The germline V gene encodes CDR1 SGHRS and CDR2 YFSETQ. The DNA of the CDR3 is TGCGCCAGCAGCTTGGGTGGACAGGGGCCTGAGCCCCAGCATTTT. Translated: CASSLGGQGPEPQHF. The whole variable domain, filled in from reference TRBV5-1 and TRBJ1-5, reads KAGVTQTPRYLIKTRGQQVTLSCSPISGHRSVSWYQQTPGQGLQFLFEYFSETQRNKGNFPGRFSGRQFSNSRSEMNVSTLELGDSALYLCASSLGGQGPEPQHFGDGTRLSIL.

This chain links TRBV11-2 with TRBJ2-1; D is undetermined. CDR1 is SGHAT, CDR2 FQNNGV, per germline. The V end was cut by 0 bases, the J end by 13 bases, with 10 bases between. This CDR3 contains 12 residues. CDR3 residues: CASSLEVVVQFF. The CDR3 bases are TGTGCCAGCAGCTTAGAAGTAGTAGTTCAGTTCTTC.

This rearrangement joins TRBV27 to TRBJ2-6; perhaps TRBD1 as D (5 bases). The CDR3 consists of 15 residues. Germline values: CDR1 MNHEY, CDR2 SMNVEV (reference sequence). Trimming left V 6 bases short and J 1 base short, with 10 bases between. The CDR3 bases are TGTGCCAGCAGCCCCAGGGCTTCTGGGGCCAACGTCCTGACTTTC. It is translated as CASSPRASGANVLTF.

This clone was seen more than once but under ten times. The same CDR3 can be traced to other DNA sequences in this sample. The chain carries TRBV7-9 and TRBJ2-3; no clear D. The V gene's germline CDR1 is SEHNR and CDR2 FQNEAQ (reference sequence). Trimming pared 1 base from V and 2 bases from J, leaving 4 bases between. This CDR3 comprises 13 residues. The CDR3 DNA follows: TGTGCCAGCAGCTTAGTGTCCACAGATACGCAGTATTTT. It translates to CASSLVSTDTQYF.

The genes are TRBV6-6 and TRBJ1-1; no firm D call. The CDR3 runs to 10 residues. The ends were cut back, 6 bases at V and 2 bases at J, with 1 base in the middle. Germline-derived CDR1 and CDR2 are MNHNY and SVGAGI (reference sequence). DNA for the CDR3: TGTGCCAGCAGCAACACTGAAGCTTTCTTT. Encoded protein: CASSNTEAFF.

The sample holds a few counts of this clone. This chain joins TRBV6-1 and TRBJ2-1; D not certain. The germline gives CDR1 MNHNS, CDR2 SASEGT. V lost 6 bases, J lost 6 bases, and 6 bases lay in between. CDR3 size: 11 residues. DNA of the CDR3: TGTGCCAGCAGCTACACCAATGAGCAGTTCTTC. It codes for CASSYTNEQFF.

For this clone: One end of the junction varies from germline; a read error may be responsible. V and J are TRBV10-3 and TRBJ1-1; no firm D call. The CDR3 runs to 12 residues. Per germline, CDR1 ENHRY and CDR2 SYGVKD. The CDR3 nucleotides read TGTGCCAGCAGTTACGGGAACACTGAAGCTTTCTTT. Translation: CASSYGNTEAFF.

The sample holds many counts of this clone. The rearrangement joins TRBV4-2 to TRBJ1-4; D is possibly TRBD1 (6 bases). V shed 1 base and J shed 8 bases, with 11 bases lying between them. This CDR3 contains 14 residues. The germline V gene has CDR1 LGHNA and CDR2 YNFKEQ. CDR3 in amino acids: CASSQGGGWEKLFF. The CDR3 DNA sequence: TGTGCCAGCAGCCAAGGCGGGGGCTGGGAAAAACTGTTTTTT.

In this sample, this clone turned up many times. Other DNA sequences in this sample translate to the same CDR3. The chain couples TRBV5-1 to TRBJ2-5, with D hard to call. This CDR3 comprises 11 residues. Germline CDR1 reads SGHRS; CDR2 reads YFSETQ. Deletions cut 4 bases from V and 1 base from J, with 2 bases between. The CDR3 region is CASSLQETQYF. CDR3 bases: TGCGCCAGCAGCCTCCAAGAGACCCAGTACTTC. Combining the CDR3 with reference TRBV5-1 and TRBJ2-5 gives the whole variable domain KAGVTQTPRYLIKTRGQQVTLSCSPISGHRSVSWYQQTPGQGLQFLFEYFSETQRNKGNFPGRFSGRQFSNSRSEMNVSTLELGDSALYLCASSLQETQYFGPGTRLLVL.

This clone was detected only a few times. The chain couples TRBV2 to TRBJ1-3; maybe TRBD1 (6 bases). Germline V lookup: CDR1 SNHLY, CDR2 FYNNEI. The V end was cut by 6 bases, the J end by 10 bases, with 13 bases between. The CDR3 consists of 12 residues. CDR3 in amino acids: CASRKQGPTIYF. CDR3 DNA: TGTGCCAGCAGAAAACAGGGACCGACCATATATTTT.